These 7 T cell receptor beta chains came from one sample sequenced in a study of T-cell memory formation after mild COVID-19. TCRdb ran MiXCR on the 5' RACE reads and lists one entry per CDR3 protein. The sample lists around 340,000 distinct CDR3 sequences, around 21% occurring once. Sequenced: PBMCs or a T cell subset sorted from them (not recorded which). Receptor source: an adult woman who had mild COVID-19 (a few samples of this study predate the infection). Cell type and time point are not known.

This clonotype has just one count. CDR3 residues: CASSPRTPVHYGYTF. CDR3 nucleotide sequence: TGTGCCAGCAGCCCCAGGACGCCCGTTCACTATGGCTACACCTTC. The chain carries TRBV13 and TRBJ1-2, with D hard to call. Germline assignment: CDR1 PRHDT and CDR2 FYEKMQ (reference sequence). CDR3 length: 15 amino acids. Trimming pared 5 bases from V and 3 bases from J, leaving 16 bases between.

The V call is TRBV6-5, the J call TRBJ2-1, with a possible D match to TRBD2 (5 bases). Germline CDR1 MNHEY, CDR2 SVGAGI. With 1 base removed from V and 8 bases from J, the gap between germline ends came to 6 bases. This CDR3 contains 12 residues. The CDR3 DNA reads TGTGCCAGCAGTTACTTCGGGGATGAGCAGTTCTTC. Protein: CASSYFGDEQFF.

This clonotype showed up many times. The chain recombines TRBV9 with TRBJ2-2; TRBD2 matches 8 bases. V lost 4 bases and J lost 3; bases outside the gene matches: 14. Germline values: CDR1 SGDLS, CDR2 YYNGEE. The CDR3 contains 18 residues. The CDR3 DNA is TGTGCCAGCAGCCCTCGAATCGGGACTAGGGGACACACCGGGGAGCTGTTTTTT. It translates to CASSPRIGTRGHTGELFF. The full variable domain, with the rest looked up from reference TRBV9 and TRBJ2-2, is DSGVTQTPKHLITATGQRVTLRCSPRSGDLSVYWYQQSLDQGLQFLIQYYNGEERAKGNILERFSAQQFPDLHSELNLSSLELGDSALYFCASSPRIGTRGHTGELFFGEGSRLTVL.

This chain links TRBV19 with TRBJ1-1, with D hard to call. The V gene's germline CDR1 is LNHDA and CDR2 SQIVND (reference sequence). The V end was cut by 0 bases, the J end by 1 base, with 6 bases between. The CDR3 runs to 14 residues. The CDR3 protein is CASSIERRNTEAFF. The DNA for the CDR3 is TGTGCCAGTAGTATAGAGCGGCGGAACACTGAAGCTTTCTTT. Supplemented by reference TRBV19 and TRBJ1-1, the full variable domain reads DGGITQSPKYLFRKEGQNVTLSCEQNLNHDAMYWYRQDPGQGLRLIYYSQIVNDFQKGDIAEGYSVSREKKESFPLTVTSAQKNPTAFYLCASSIERRNTEAFFGQGTRLTVV.

The gene calls are TRBV6-1 and TRBJ2-2; either TRBD1 or TRBD2 may supply D (5 bases each). Germline loops: CDR1 MNHNS, CDR2 SASEGT. The CDR3 has 17 amino acids. Trimming removed 5 bases from V and 3 bases from J, with 19 bases in between. The CDR3 region has the DNA TGTGCCAGCAGTCCTATATACGGGGCCTCCTACACCGGGGAGCTGTTTTTT. Encoded protein: CASSPIYGASYTGELFF.

The chain is built from TRBV30 and TRBJ1-2; D is undetermined. Germline V gene sequence: CDR1 GTSNPN, CDR2 SVGIG (reference sequence). The CDR3 totals 11 residues. V lost 2 bases and J 8 bases, leaving 9 bases between the germline ends. In DNA form, the CDR3 reads TGTGCCTGGAGTCGGACGGGCGGCTACACCTTC. Its protein product is CAWSRTGGYTF.

This clonotype was picked up many times. The V gene is TRBV5-6, the J gene TRBJ2-3, with TRBD1 as a possible D gene (6 bases). Trimming stripped 4 bases from V and 4 bases from J, with 13 bases between. From germline, CDR1 is SGHDT and CDR2 YYEEEE. This CDR3 contains 14 residues. CDR3: CASSLSGAADTQYF. The CDR3 coding sequence is TGTGCCAGCAGCCTTTCAGGGGCCGCAGATACGCAGTATTTT. Based on the CDR3 plus reference TRBV5-6 and TRBJ2-3, the full variable domain is DAGVTQSPTHLIKTRGQQVTLRCSPKSGHDTVSWYQQALGQGPQFIFQYYEEEERQRGNFPDRFSGHQFPNYSSELNVNALLLGDSALYLCASSLSGAADTQYFGPGTRLTVL.